The 12 T cell receptor beta chains presented below share a single source sample, sequenced in a study of blood T cell repertoires in COVID-19. Profiling relied on immunoSEQ multiplex PCR, and the TCRdb table lists in-frame clones only, not all of them. The table has about 350,000 clones, approximately 84% seen once. Sequenced material: PBMCs or T cells enriched from blood (not recorded which). Receptor source: a woman aged 25-40 years who had recovered from COVID-19.

CDR3 in amino acids: CASSDRGINSPLHF. In DNA, the CDR3 is TGTGCCAGCAGTGACAGGGGAATCAATTCACCCCTCCACTTT. The rearrangement joins TRBV27 to TRBJ1-6; 8 positions match TRBD1. Germline CDR1 MNHEY, CDR2 SMNVEV (reference sequence). The CDR3 is 14 amino acids. Trimming took 5 bases from V and 7 from J; bases not matched to a gene: 4.

This clone was detected a few times. The genes are TRBV24-1 and TRBJ2-2, with D perhaps TRBD2 (6 bases). The length of the CDR3 is 18 residues. The V gene lost 5 bases and the J gene lost 3 bases, with 21 bases spanning the gap. The germline V gene has CDR1 KGHDR and CDR2 SFDVKD. The CDR3 reads CATSGEVTPVSDTGELFF. The CDR3, as DNA: TGTGCCACCAGTGGGGAGGTGACCCCGGTAAGCGACACCGGGGAGCTGTTTTTT.

This clone was seen a single time. CDR3 DNA: TGTGCCAGCAGCCTAGCGGGGGACGCCTACAATGAGCAGTTCTTC. Its protein is CASSLAGDAYNEQFF. This chain uses TRBV9 with TRBJ2-1, with TRBD2 identical over 10 bases. The germline V gene has CDR1 SGDLS and CDR2 YYNGEE. J lost 2 bases, V lost 4 bases, and 3 bases had no gene match. This CDR3 spans 15 amino acids.

V usage is TRBV7-2 and J usage is TRBJ1-3; D perhaps matches TRBD1 (6 bases). Trimming removed 6 bases at V and 2 bases at J, with 14 bases between. The germline V gene has CDR1 SGHTA and CDR2 FQGNSA. The CDR3 is made up of 15 amino acids. DNA for the CDR3: TGTGCCAGCAGAACTATACAGGGCGCTGGAAACACCATATATTTT. Its protein is CASRTIQGAGNTIYF.

The chain has TRBV20-1 and TRBJ2-1; TRBD2 agrees at 10 bases. This CDR3 spans 19 amino acids. Trimming cost V 3 bases and J 0 bases; bases outside gene matches: 14. Germline V CDR1 and CDR2: DFQATT, SNEGSKA (reference sequence). The CDR3 loop is CSASFRGSSGRSSYNEQFF. CDR3 bases: TGCAGTGCTAGTTTCAGGGGATCTAGCGGGAGAAGCTCCTACAATGAGCAGTTCTTC.

The V call is TRBV11-3, the J call TRBJ2-5, with 10 positions matching TRBD2. Germline V lookup: CDR1 SGHNT, CDR2 YENEEA. This CDR3 has 17 amino acids. With 1 base clipped from V and 1 base from J, the junction kept 6 bases outside the gene matches. The CDR3: CASSLGGSGGAQETQYF. In DNA, the CDR3 is TGTGCCAGCAGCTTAGGAGGAAGCGGGGGGGCCCAAGAGACCCAGTACTTC.

The V gene is TRBV5-6, the J gene TRBJ2-4; D unresolved. Germline assignment: CDR1 SGHDT and CDR2 YYEEEE. This CDR3 comprises 13 residues. V lost 2 bases, J lost 10 bases, and 13 bases lay in between. CDR3 region: CASSLHGQAIQYF. For the CDR3, the DNA is TGTGCCAGCAGCTTACATGGCCAGGCGATTCAGTACTTC. Complete variable domain (other parts from reference TRBV5-6 and TRBJ2-4): DAGVTQSPTHLIKTRGQQVTLRCSPKSGHDTVSWYQQALGQGPQFIFQYYEEEERQRGNFPDRFSGHQFPNYSSELNVNALLLGDSALYLCASSLHGQAIQYFGAGTRLSVL.

CDR3 nucleotides: TGCGCCAGCAGTGAAATTCCATCAGGGACAGGGGGCACTGAAGCTTTCTTT. Its protein product is CASSEIPSGTGGTEAFF. The chain has TRBV10-2 and TRBJ1-1, with TRBD1 identical over 11 bases. The CDR3 runs to 17 residues. Unmatched junction bases numbered 10, after V lost 3 bases and J lost 4 bases. Germline V lookup: CDR1 WSHSY, CDR2 SAAADI.

This rearrangement joins TRBV7-9 to TRBJ1-1, with TRBD1 as a possible D gene (6 bases). Germline CDR1 is SEHNR and CDR2 is FQNEAQ (reference sequence). The V gene lost 1 base and the J gene lost 3 bases, with 15 bases spanning the gap. The CDR3 covers 16 residues. Here the CDR3 DNA reads TGTGCCAGCAGCTTAGGATGGGGGCAGGGAGACACTGAAGCTTTCTTT. Amino acid sequence: CASSLGWGQGDTEAFF.

This chain uses TRBV24-1 with TRBJ2-1; 8 bases are shared with TRBD1. There are 15 residues in the CDR3. J gave up 3 bases and V 3 bases, and 3 bases lay outside the gene matches. Germline V CDR1 and CDR2: KGHDR, SFDVKD. CDR3 loop: CATSDPTGDYNEQFF. The CDR3 bases are TGTGCCACCAGTGATCCGACAGGGGACTACAATGAGCAGTTCTTC.

The V call is TRBV3-1 (or the pseudogene TRBV3-2), the J call TRBJ1-6, with D uncertain. The CDR3 runs to 15 residues. The V gene lost 2 bases and the J gene lost 6 bases, with 11 bases spanning the gap. Germline lookup yields CDR1 LGHDT and CDR2 YNNKEL (reference sequence). CDR3 in amino acids: CASSQSTAGNSPLHF. CDR3 sequence (DNA): TGTGCCAGCAGCCAATCGACGGCAGGTAATTCACCCCTCCACTTT.

The chain couples TRBV7-8 to TRBJ1-5, with 9 positions matching TRBD1. CDR3 length: 15 amino acids. Germline CDR1 SGHVS, CDR2 FQNEAQ. J was trimmed by 1 base and V by 6 bases; bases with no gene match: 4. Written as DNA, the CDR3 is TGTGCCAGCAGAACGGGACAGGGAAGCAATCAGCCCCAGCATTTT. This gives the protein CASRTGQGSNQPQHF.